These T cell receptor beta chains were read from a single sample in a study of T cells in localized non-small cell lung cancer. The repertoire was sequenced with immunoSEQ multiplex PCR; TCRdb's copy has only in-frame clones and lacks some. The table records 15,000 to 20,000 clones, around 88% of them present only once. The starting material was peripheral blood, obtained before any cancer treatment. These receptors were taken from a male donor at least 60 years old with stage III lung adenocarcinoma. Both conserved end residues are part of each CDR3. The D gene is left open where the match is weak. The size of a clone is reported for some rows only, either as once, few or many, or as a class for expanded clones.

once | TRBJ1-5 | TRBV19 | . | CASSLGGKSNQPQHF | TGTGCCAGTAGCCTGGGGGGGAAGAGCAATCAGCCCCAGCATTTT
. | TRBJ1-1 | TRBV30 | . | CAWSVSRNRNTEAFF | TGTGCCTGGAGTGTAAGTAGGAACAGGAACACTGAAGCTTTCTTT
. | TRBJ1-3 | TRBV6-1 | . | CASIGSSGNTIYF | TGTGCCAGCATAGGAAGCTCTGGAAACACCATATATTTT
few | TRBJ2-5 | TRBV15 | TRBD1 | CATSRAYGTGTETQYF | TGTGCCACCAGCAGGGCCTATGGGACAGGCACCGAGACCCAGTACTTC
. | TRBJ1-5 | TRBV27 | . | CASSLSVGVPQHF | TGTGCCAGCAGTTTATCGGTGGGGGTGCCCCAGCATTTT
. | TRBJ1-2 | TRBV29-1 | . | CSADTYTGYGYTF | TGCAGCGCAGATACCTATACGGGCTATGGCTACACCTTC
. | TRBJ1-2 | TRBV6-5 | . | CASSAGVGPLGYTF | TGTGCCAGCAGTGCCGGGGTAGGGCCACTTGGCTACACCTTC
few | TRBJ1-5 | TRBV7-9 | . | CASSPRDANQPQHF | TGTGCCAGCAGCCCACGGGACGCCAATCAGCCCCAGCATTTT
. | TRBJ1-5 | TRBV27 | . | CASSFQGDQPQHF | TGTGCCAGCAGTTTTCAGGGCGATCAGCCCCAGCATTTT
. | TRBJ2-7 | TRBV18 | TRBD2 | CASSPTTSGSSYEQYF | TGTGCCAGCTCACCTACAACTAGCGGAAGCTCCTACGAGCAGTACTTC
. | TRBJ2-1 | TRBV21-1 | . | CASSKNDRAPEDNEQFF | TGTGCCAGCAGCAAAAACGACAGGGCCCCCGAGGACAATGAGCAGTTCTTC
medium-sized | TRBJ1-2 | TRBV5-6 | . | CASSLFHLRYGYTF | TGTGCCAGCAGCTTGTTTCATCTCCGCTATGGCTACACCTTC
. | TRBJ1-1 | TRBV5-1 | . | CASSLAVNTEAFF | TGCGCCAGCAGCTTGGCAGTGAACACTGAAGCTTTCTTT
. | TRBJ2-3 | TRBV29-1 | TRBD1 | CSGDRGRADTQYF | TGCAGCGGGGACAGGGGGCGTGCAGATACGCAGTATTTT
once | TRBJ2-2 | TRBV5-1 | . | CASSLFSETPGELFF | TGCGCCAGCAGCTTGTTTAGCGAGACCCCCGGGGAGCTGTTTTTT
. | TRBJ1-1 | TRBV20-1 | . | CSGRVNTEAFF | TGCAGTGGAAGAGTGAACACTGAAGCTTTCTTT
. | TRBJ1-1 | TRBV19 | . | CASSLRGDTEAFF | TGTGCCAGTAGTCTGCGGGGGGACACTGAAGCTTTCTTT
. | TRBJ1-5 | TRBV19 | . | CASSFGLRGGNQPQHF | TGTGCCAGTAGTTTCGGCCTCCGTGGGGGCAATCAGCCCCAGCATTTT
. | TRBJ1-3 | TRBV2 | . | CASSESGDRYYSGNTIYF | TGTGCCAGCAGTGAATCCGGCGACAGGTACTACTCTGGAAACACCATATATTTT
. | TRBJ2-7 | TRBV7-3 | TRBD1 | CASSVRQGSEQYF | TGTGCCAGCAGCGTACGACAGGGATCTGAGCAGTACTTC
. | TRBJ2-3 | TRBV29-1 | . | CSVQGGENTQYF | TGCAGCGTTCAGGGGGGGGAAAATACGCAGTATTTT
. | TRBJ1-5 | TRBV15 | TRBD1 | CATSRDRGNQPQHF | TGTGCCACCAGCAGGGACAGGGGCAATCAGCCCCAGCATTTT
once | TRBJ1-2 | TRBV11-3 | . | CASSLETYYGYTF | TGTGCCAGCAGCTTAGAAACCTACTATGGCTACACCTTC
few | TRBJ1-6 | TRBV5-8 | . | CASVPKVAPDNSPLHF | TGTGCCAGCGTCCCCAAAGTGGCCCCGGACAATTCACCCCTCCACTTT
. | TRBJ2-5 | TRBV11-2 | TRBD2 | CASSYGLAGESETQYF | TGTGCCAGCAGCTATGGACTAGCGGGGGAGAGTGAGACCCAGTACTTC
once | TRBJ2-1 | TRBV11-2 | . | CASSLDRGSYNEQFF | TGTGCCAGCAGCTTAGATAGGGGATCTTACAATGAGCAGTTCTTC
. | TRBJ2-6 | TRBV27 | . | CASSLFSGANVLTF | TGTGCCAGCAGTTTATTCTCTGGGGCCAACGTCCTGACTTTC
. | TRBJ2-7 | TRBV29-1 | . | CSVEKTWYF | TGCAGCGTTGAAAAAACGTGGTACTTC
. | TRBJ2-3 | TRBV5-6 | . | CASSLAAGATDTQYF | TGTGCCAGCAGCTTAGCGGCAGGGGCCACAGATACGCAGTATTTT
. | TRBJ2-7 | TRBV5-5 | . | CASSYTGMWSYEQYF | TGTGCCAGCAGCTATACAGGGATGTGGTCCTACGAGCAGTACTTC
. | TRBJ2-1 | TRBV4-1 | TRBD2 | CASSQVGGGGAFEQFF | TGCGCCAGCAGCCAAGTCGGTGGCGGGGGGGCGTTTGAGCAGTTCTTC
. | TRBJ2-7 | TRBV19 | TRBD1 | CASSIQGTGAYEQYF | TGTGCCAGTAGTATACAGGGGACAGGGGCCTACGAGCAGTACTTC
. | TRBJ2-5 | TRBV5-5 | TRBD1 | CASSLWDRAQGETQYF | TGTGCCAGCAGCTTATGGGACAGGGCTCAAGGGGAGACCCAGTACTTC
. | TRBJ2-1 | TRBV5-1 | . | CASSFARQQFF | TGCGCCAGCAGCTTTGCCCGACAGCAGTTCTTC
. | TRBJ2-2 | TRBV19 | . | CASSPRAGELFF | TGTGCCAGTAGCCCCCGCGCCGGGGAGCTGTTTTTT
. | TRBJ2-5 | TRBV30 | TRBD2 | CAWSLGTTYPQYF | TGTGCCTGGAGCCTAGGGACTACGTATCCCCAGTACTTC
. | TRBJ1-2 | TRBV6-6 | . | CASSAGQSNYGYTF | TGTGCCAGCAGTGCTGGACAATCTAACTATGGCTACACCTTC
once | TRBJ2-3 | TRBV2 | TRBD2 | CASSQWTGGAQYF | TGTGCCAGCAGTCAGTGGACGGGGGGTGCGCAGTATTTT
. | TRBJ1-3 | TRBV13 | . | CASSLSGAGNTIYF | TGTGCCAGCAGCTTATCAGGAGCTGGAAACACCATATATTTT
. | TRBJ1-5 | TRBV25-1 | . | CASMGSSNQPQHF | TGTGCCAGCATGGGCTCTAGCAATCAGCCCCAGCATTTT
few | TRBJ2-7 | TRBV6-1 | . | CASGDGWGEQYF | TGTGCCAGCGGTGACGGCTGGGGCGAGCAGTACTTC
. | TRBJ1-1 | TRBV6-1 | . | CASSMAFNTEAFF | TGTGCCAGCAGTATGGCCTTCAACACTGAAGCTTTCTTT
. | TRBJ1-2 | TRBV6-6 | . | CASCLGTDNYGYTF | TGTGCCAGCTGCCTTGGGACTGATAACTATGGCTACACCTTC
. | TRBJ2-5 | TRBV6-1 | . | CASNERETQYF | TGTGCCAGCAACGAGAGAGAGACCCAGTACTTC
. | TRBJ1-1 | TRBV5-6 | . | CASSLGPAGAFF | TGTGCCAGCAGCTTGGGCCCAGCGGGAGCTTTCTTT
. | TRBJ1-2 | TRBV18 | . | CASSGDSGYGYTF | TGTGCCAGCTCAGGGGATTCCGGGTATGGCTACACCTTC
. | TRBJ1-1 | TRBV5-5 | . | CASMPGAQRNTEAFF | TGTGCCAGCATGCCCGGAGCACAGCGGAACACTGAAGCTTTCTTT
. | TRBJ1-1 | TRBV30 | . | CARYPQGLTNTEAFF | TGTGCCCGATATCCCCAGGGTCTGACGAACACTGAAGCTTTCTTT
. | TRBJ2-3 | TRBV6-6 | TRBD2 | CASPSSGAGPTDTQYF | TGTGCCAGCCCCTCTAGCGGGGCGGGCCCCACAGATACGCAGTATTTT
. | TRBJ1-1 | TRBV18 | TRBD1 | CASSPGQAGNTEAFF | TGTGCCAGCTCACCTGGACAGGCAGGGAACACTGAAGCTTTCTTT
. | TRBJ2-3 | TRBV4-1 | TRBD2 | CASSFRRPSGGATDTQYF | TGCGCCAGCAGCTTTCGCCGCCCGAGCGGGGGGGCGACGGATACGCAGTATTTT
. | TRBJ1-1 | TRBV5-4 | . | CASSPQGPLMNTEAFF | TGTGCCAGCAGCCCCCAAGGTCCGCTAATGAACACTGAAGCTTTCTTT
. | TRBJ2-6 | TRBV7-9 | . | CASSPRGGSRSGANVLTF | TGTGCCAGCAGCCCAAGAGGGGGTTCTCGCTCTGGGGCCAACGTCCTGACTTTC
. | TRBJ1-1 | TRBV18 | . | CASSPLEKGNTEAFF | TGTGCCAGCTCACCCTTGGAAAAGGGGAACACTGAAGCTTTCTTT
. | TRBJ1-4 | TRBV11-1 | . | CASSLGANEKLFF | TGTGCCAGCAGCTTAGGGGCTAATGAAAAACTGTTTTTT
once | TRBJ2-7 | TRBV18 | . | CASSPKAAGVTYEQYF | TGTGCCAGCTCACCAAAGGCGGCAGGGGTCACCTACGAGCAGTACTTC
. | TRBJ2-7 | TRBV7-9 | . | CASSLAGPGPYEQYF | TGTGCCAGCAGCTTAGCGGGCCCGGGCCCCTACGAGCAGTACTTC
. | TRBJ2-2 | TRBV5-1 | . | CASSKTTGELFF | TGCGCCAGCAGCAAAACGACAGGGGAGCTGTTTTTT
once | TRBJ2-1 | TRBV21-1 | . | CASSSPSGDDEQFF | TGTGCCAGCAGCTCTCCTAGCGGGGACGATGAGCAGTTCTTC